This is a list of T cell receptor beta chains from one sample in a study of blood T cell repertoires in COVID-19. The method was immunoSEQ multiplex PCR; TCRdb's version includes in-frame clones alone and lacks a portion of them. The data contain around 31,000 clones, about 90% of them singletons. Input material: peripheral blood. These receptors were taken from a human donor with active COVID-19. The donor label of this sample is uncertain. Each CDR3 is given with its conserved first and last residue. A D gene is named only where the DNA matches it firmly. Some rows mark clone size as missing; the rest say once, few, many or name a class of expanded clone.

J | D | V | size | DNA | CDR3
TRBJ2-7 | . | TRBV6-5 | . | TGTGCCAGCAGTTACGACAGACAGGGAGGCCCCTACGAGCAGTACTTC | CASSYDRQGGPYEQYF
TRBJ2-1 | TRBD2 | TRBV11-3 | . | TGTGCCAGCAGCTTTCGGGGACTAGCGGCCGGTGAGCAGTTCTTC | CASSFRGLAAGEQFF
TRBJ1-1 | . | TRBV24-1 | . | TGTGCCACCAGTGCTCTGACAGGAAACACTGAAGCTTTCTTT | CATSALTGNTEAFF
TRBJ2-3 | TRBD2 | TRBV14 | few | TGTGCCAGCACCCCGGGTAGCGGGGGTTCTAGCACAGATACGCAGTATTTT | CASTPGSGGSSTDTQYF
TRBJ1-2 | TRBD1 | TRBV6-6 | . | TGTGCCAGCACAGGGGGCAGATATCCATCCGGCTACACCTTC | CASTGGRYPSGYTF
TRBJ1-1 | . | TRBV19 | . | TGTGCCAGTAGTATAGATACAGGGATCCACACTGAAGCTTTCTTT | CASSIDTGIHTEAFF
TRBJ2-1 | TRBD2 | TRBV4-2 | . | TGTGCCAGCAGCCAAGATTCGCGGCTAGCGGGAGTCCGAAGGTCGTACAATGAGCAGTTCTTC | CASSQDSRLAGVRRSYNEQFF
TRBJ1-1 | TRBD1 | TRBV2 | . | TGTGCCAGCAGTAAAGACAGGGGGTATGAAGCTTTCTTT | CASSKDRGYEAFF
TRBJ2-6 | TRBD2 | TRBV4-3 | . | TGCGCCAGCAGCCAAGGGGCTAGCGGGAGAGGTGGGGCCAACGTCCTGACTTTC | CASSQGASGRGGANVLTF
TRBJ2-5 | . | TRBV6-4 | . | TGTGCCAGCAGTGGAAGTCCAGGGGAAGGAGAGACCCAGTACTTC | CASSGSPGEGETQYF
TRBJ2-7 | . | TRBV9 | . | TGTGCCAGCAGCCCACGTCGGCCCTGGAGGGGAGACCACTACGAGCAGTACTTC | CASSPRRPWRGDHYEQYF
TRBJ2-2 | TRBD2 | TRBV5-1 | . | TGCGCCAGCAGCTTGGAGGGACTAGCCGTCGGGGAGCTGTTTTTT | CASSLEGLAVGELFF
TRBJ2-2 | . | TRBV6-5 | . | TGTGCCAGCAGTCGACAGGAGCCCACCGGGGAGCTGTTTTTT | CASSRQEPTGELFF
TRBJ2-7 | TRBD2 | TRBV27 | few | TGTGCCAGCAGTTCGCTAGCGGGATACTACGAGCAGTACTTC | CASSSLAGYYEQYF
TRBJ1-1 | TRBD1 | TRBV11-3 | . | TGTGCCAGCAGCTTGACAGGGGTTCCTGAAGCTTTCTTT | CASSLTGVPEAFF
TRBJ2-7 | TRBD2 | TRBV30 | . | TGTGCCTGGAGCGGGAGGTCCGAGCAGTACTTC | CAWSGRSEQYF
TRBJ2-3 | TRBD2 | TRBV5-1 | . | TGCGCCAGCAGTCTTAGCGGGGTACCAAATACGCAGTATTTT | CASSLSGVPNTQYF
TRBJ2-1 | TRBD1 | TRBV18 | . | TGTGCCAGCTTCCCACCGGGACAGACCTACAATGAGCAGTTCTTC | CASFPPGQTYNEQFF
TRBJ2-2 | TRBD2 | TRBV6-2/TRBV6-3 | . | TGTGCCAGCAGTTACTCCGGGGTAGCGGGAGTCCCCGGGGAGCTGTTTTTT | CASSYSGVAGVPGELFF
TRBJ1-1 | . | TRBV11-3 | . | TGTGCCAGCAGCGGTGGACAGAACACTGAAGCTTTCTTT | CASSGGQNTEAFF
TRBJ2-3 | TRBD2 | TRBV6-5 | once | TGTGCCAGCAGTTCCGACCTAGCGGGAGTAACAGATACGCAGTATTTT | CASSSDLAGVTDTQYF
TRBJ2-5 | . | TRBV7-2 | . | TGTGCCAGCAGCTTAGTATCTAGCGTACAAGAGACCCAGTACTTC | CASSLVSSVQETQYF
TRBJ1-3 | . | TRBV11-2 | . | TGTGCCAGCAGCTTGTCAGGGCCAGACACTGGAAACACCATATATTTT | CASSLSGPDTGNTIYF
TRBJ2-1 | TRBD1 | TRBV6-4 | . | TGTGCCAGCAGTGTAAACAGGGGGTACAATGAGCAGTTCTTC | CASSVNRGYNEQFF
TRBJ2-1 | . | TRBV7-3 | . | TGTGCCAGCAGCTTATCGTTCGGCAATGAGCAGTTCTTC | CASSLSFGNEQFF
TRBJ1-1 | . | TRBV6-5 | . | TGTGCCAGCAGGCCTGGAGGGCACACTGAAGCTTTCTTT | CASRPGGHTEAFF
TRBJ2-5 | . | TRBV6-2/TRBV6-3 | . | TGTGCCAGCAGTCGAGGGTGGATGGAGGAGACCCAGTACTTC | CASSRGWMEETQYF
TRBJ2-1 | TRBD2 | TRBV28 | few | TGTGCCTCGACTAGCAACTCCTACAATGAGCAGTTCTTC | CASTSNSYNEQFF
TRBJ1-5 | TRBD1 | TRBV5-6 | . | TGTGCCAGCAGCTTGTTAGGGGGACCAGGGGGCTTTAGCAATCAGCCCCAGCATTTT | CASSLLGGPGGFSNQPQHF
TRBJ2-7 | TRBD1 | TRBV29-1 | . | TGCAGCGTTGAAGGACAGGGGGTCTACGAGCAGTACTTC | CSVEGQGVYEQYF
TRBJ2-5 | . | TRBV14 | . | TGTGCCAGCAGCCAGTTCCCGGAGACCCAGTACTTC | CASSQFPETQYF
TRBJ1-2 | . | TRBV5-5 | . | TGTGCCAGCAGCTCCCCGACAGATGGTACCTACACCTTC | CASSSPTDGTYTF
TRBJ2-3 | TRBD2 | TRBV2 | . | TGTGCCAGCAGAGCCGGGACTAGCGGGAGGGCCACAGATACGCAGTATTTT | CASRAGTSGRATDTQYF
TRBJ2-3 | TRBD2 | TRBV4-1 | . | TGCGCCAGCAGCCAAACCGGACTAGCAACAGATACGCAGTATTTT | CASSQTGLATDTQYF
TRBJ2-7 | . | TRBV5-6 | . | TGTGCCAGCAGCTTGTGGGGGGGCGAACCCTACGAGCAGTACTTC | CASSLWGGEPYEQYF
TRBJ2-3 | . | TRBV9 | . | TGTGCCAGCCATCCCCCAGGGACAGATACGCAGTATTTT | CASHPPGTDTQYF
TRBJ2-1 | TRBD1 | TRBV18 | . | TGTGCCAGCTCACCCGGGACAGGGATCAATGAGCAGTTCTTC | CASSPGTGINEQFF